This is a list of T cell receptor beta chains from one sample in a study of cytomegalovirus exposure and HLA in healthy donors. Using immunoSEQ multiplex PCR, the repertoire was profiled, and TCRdb retains in-frame clones only, with some absent. Among tens of thousands of clones listed, approximately 96% were seen once. Material: PBMCs. The receptor set was obtained from a young man in good health and CMV-seronegative. Each CDR3 is given with its conserved first and last residue. Each record gives: clone size, J gene, D gene, V gene, CDR3 DNA, CDR3 protein. The D gene is left open where the match is weak. Clone size, where shown, is once, few, many, or a class for clones that have expanded.

abundance: once
j_gene: TRBJ1-5
d_gene: TRBD1
v_gene: TRBV7-2
CDR3nt: TGTGCCAGCAGCTCAAGGGACAGGGACAATCAGCCCCAGCATTTT
CDR3aa: CASSSRDRDNQPQHF

abundance: -
j_gene: TRBJ1-5
d_gene: -
v_gene: TRBV19
CDR3nt: TGTGCCAGTAGGCGGCCCTCAGGGAATCAGCCCCAGCATTTT
CDR3aa: CASRRPSGNQPQHF

abundance: -
j_gene: TRBJ1-1
d_gene: -
v_gene: TRBV29-1
CDR3nt: TGCAGCGTTGATGGCGGGGGAGGCACTGAAGCTTTCTTT
CDR3aa: CSVDGGGGTEAFF

abundance: -
j_gene: TRBJ2-7
d_gene: TRBD2
v_gene: TRBV28
CDR3nt: TGTGCCAGCAGTCCACCGGGACTAGCGGGACGCGAGCAGTACTTC
CDR3aa: CASSPPGLAGREQYF

abundance: once
j_gene: TRBJ1-1
d_gene: -
v_gene: TRBV29-1
CDR3nt: TGCAGCGTTGAGACTCTGACACGGGATATGAACACTGAAGCTTTCTTT
CDR3aa: CSVETLTRDMNTEAFF

abundance: -
j_gene: TRBJ1-1
d_gene: -
v_gene: TRBV25-1
CDR3nt: TGTGCCAGCAGTGAATCTCCCCCGAACACTGAAGCTTTCTTT
CDR3aa: CASSESPPNTEAFF

abundance: -
j_gene: TRBJ1-1
d_gene: -
v_gene: TRBV5-5
CDR3nt: TGTGCCAGCAGCTCAAAAGCGGGGCGGAACACTGAAGCTTTCTTT
CDR3aa: CASSSKAGRNTEAFF

abundance: once
j_gene: TRBJ1-5
d_gene: -
v_gene: TRBV30
CDR3nt: TGTGCCTGGTCCGGGAGGGGAAATCAGCCCCAGCATTTT
CDR3aa: CAWSGRGNQPQHF

abundance: -
j_gene: TRBJ2-5
d_gene: TRBD2
v_gene: TRBV5-1
CDR3nt: TGCGCCAGCAGCTTTGGACTAGCGGGAAAAGAGACCCAGTACTTC
CDR3aa: CASSFGLAGKETQYF

abundance: -
j_gene: TRBJ2-1
d_gene: TRBD2
v_gene: TRBV9
CDR3nt: TGTGCCAGCGGGGAGGGTAGCTCCTACAATGAGCAGTTCTTC
CDR3aa: CASGEGSSYNEQFF

abundance: -
j_gene: TRBJ1-5
d_gene: -
v_gene: TRBV29-1
CDR3nt: TGCAGCGCCGTGGAGCCAGGGGCTGCCAATCAGCCCCAGCATTTT
CDR3aa: CSAVEPGAANQPQHF

abundance: -
j_gene: TRBJ1-1
d_gene: TRBD1
v_gene: TRBV29-1
CDR3nt: TGCAGCGGCGTGACACAGGGGAAAGATACTGAAGCTTTCTTT
CDR3aa: CSGVTQGKDTEAFF

abundance: -
j_gene: TRBJ2-5
d_gene: -
v_gene: TRBV9
CDR3nt: TGTGCCAGCAGCGTAGGCCGCCGGGGGTCGCAAGCAGAGACCCAGTACTTC
CDR3aa: CASSVGRRGSQAETQYF

abundance: -
j_gene: TRBJ2-2
d_gene: TRBD1
v_gene: TRBV14
CDR3nt: TGTGCCAGCAGCCAAGTAATGGGACAGGGATCCGGCGGGGAGCTGTTTTTT
CDR3aa: CASSQVMGQGSGGELFF

abundance: -
j_gene: TRBJ1-1
d_gene: TRBD1
v_gene: TRBV6-6
CDR3nt: TGTGCCAGCAGTTACTCGGCCCAGGGACAGGGGACTGAAGCTTTCTTT
CDR3aa: CASSYSAQGQGTEAFF

abundance: once
j_gene: TRBJ2-2
d_gene: TRBD2
v_gene: TRBV11-2
CDR3nt: TGTGCCAGCCTGCTAGCGGGAGGGCCGGCTACCGGGGAGCTGTTTTTT
CDR3aa: CASLLAGGPATGELFF

abundance: -
j_gene: TRBJ2-3
d_gene: -
v_gene: TRBV11-3
CDR3nt: TGTGCCAGCAGCTCCAAACAAGGACTATCAATCACAGATACGCAGTATTTT
CDR3aa: CASSSKQGLSITDTQYF

abundance: -
j_gene: TRBJ1-1
d_gene: -
v_gene: TRBV25-1
CDR3nt: TGTGCCAGCAGTTTCTCCCGGCAGGGTGAAGCTTTCTTT
CDR3aa: CASSFSRQGEAFF

abundance: -
j_gene: TRBJ1-1
d_gene: -
v_gene: TRBV5-5
CDR3nt: TGTGCCAGCAGCTTGGAACGGAGCACTGAAGCTTTCTTT
CDR3aa: CASSLERSTEAFF

abundance: -
j_gene: TRBJ2-5
d_gene: TRBD2
v_gene: TRBV27
CDR3nt: TGTGCCAGCAGTCGGGACTATGCGACATCCCAAGAGACCCAGTACTTC
CDR3aa: CASSRDYATSQETQYF

abundance: -
j_gene: TRBJ1-2
d_gene: -
v_gene: TRBV2
CDR3nt: TGTGCCAGCAGTCCGAGGAGAGACCGGGACACCTTC
CDR3aa: CASSPRRDRDTF

abundance: -
j_gene: TRBJ2-1
d_gene: TRBD2
v_gene: TRBV6-5
CDR3nt: TGTGCCAGCAGTTCGGATGGGACTAGCGGTTACAATGAGCAGTTCTTC
CDR3aa: CASSSDGTSGYNEQFF

abundance: -
j_gene: TRBJ1-1
d_gene: -
v_gene: TRBV5-4
CDR3nt: TGTGCCAGCAGCAGGGACATCTCGGGTGAAGCTTTCTTT
CDR3aa: CASSRDISGEAFF

abundance: -
j_gene: TRBJ2-3
d_gene: TRBD2
v_gene: TRBV28
CDR3nt: TGTGCCAGCAACGGCGGGAGGAACACAGATACGCAGTATTTT
CDR3aa: CASNGGRNTDTQYF

abundance: -
j_gene: TRBJ2-1
d_gene: TRBD2
v_gene: TRBV12-5
CDR3nt: TGTGCTAGTGGCTTGACTAGCGGGTTTAGCTCCTACAATGAGCAGTTCTTC
CDR3aa: CASGLTSGFSSYNEQFF

abundance: -
j_gene: TRBJ1-2
d_gene: -
v_gene: TRBV7-9
CDR3nt: TGTGCCAGCAGCTTAGCGGCAGGGGAAGGTGGTGGCTACACCTTC
CDR3aa: CASSLAAGEGGGYTF

abundance: -
j_gene: TRBJ1-2
d_gene: TRBD1
v_gene: TRBV4-3
CDR3nt: TGCGCCAGCAGCCGAGTAGGACAGGGAATAGCCTCCGGCTATGGCTACACCTTC
CDR3aa: CASSRVGQGIASGYGYTF

abundance: -
j_gene: TRBJ1-1
d_gene: -
v_gene: TRBV5-1
CDR3nt: TGCGCCAGCAGCTGGGCAGGGAACCCTGAAGCTTTCTTT
CDR3aa: CASSWAGNPEAFF

abundance: -
j_gene: TRBJ1-3
d_gene: -
v_gene: TRBV19
CDR3nt: TGTGCCAGTAGTGAGAGCTCTGGAAACACCATATATTTT
CDR3aa: CASSESSGNTIYF

abundance: -
j_gene: TRBJ1-4
d_gene: -
v_gene: TRBV27
CDR3nt: TGTGCCAGCAGTTTTCTGGGGAGGGCGTGGGCTAATGAAAAACTGTTTTTT
CDR3aa: CASSFLGRAWANEKLFF

abundance: -
j_gene: TRBJ2-5
d_gene: TRBD1
v_gene: TRBV5-1
CDR3nt: TGCGCCAGCAGCTTCGGACAGGGGAGAGAGACCCAGTACTTC
CDR3aa: CASSFGQGRETQYF

abundance: -
j_gene: TRBJ2-7
d_gene: TRBD1
v_gene: TRBV13
CDR3nt: TGTGCCAGCAGCTTCACCGGGACAGGGGATTACGAGCAGTACTTC
CDR3aa: CASSFTGTGDYEQYF

abundance: -
j_gene: TRBJ2-1
d_gene: -
v_gene: TRBV28
CDR3nt: TGTGCCAGCAGCGACACGACCCGCCCCAATGAGCAGTTCTTC
CDR3aa: CASSDTTRPNEQFF

abundance: once
j_gene: TRBJ1-3
d_gene: -
v_gene: TRBV11-2
CDR3nt: TGTGCCAGCAGCTTAGATAGTGGACACCACTCTGGAAACACCATATATTTT
CDR3aa: CASSLDSGHHSGNTIYF

abundance: -
j_gene: TRBJ2-2
d_gene: -
v_gene: TRBV29-1
CDR3nt: TGCAGCGTTGAGATTTGGCACACCCTTACGAACACCGGGGAGCTGTTTTTT
CDR3aa: CSVEIWHTLTNTGELFF

abundance: -
j_gene: TRBJ2-3
d_gene: -
v_gene: TRBV2
CDR3nt: TGTGCCAGCAGTGCGATAGGGGGCACAGATACGCAGTATTTT
CDR3aa: CASSAIGGTDTQYF

abundance: -
j_gene: TRBJ2-1
d_gene: -
v_gene: TRBV11-3
CDR3nt: TGTGCCAGCAGCCAGGGCGCAGCGGGCTCCTACAATGAGCAGTTCTTC
CDR3aa: CASSQGAAGSYNEQFF

abundance: -
j_gene: TRBJ2-1
d_gene: TRBD2
v_gene: TRBV10-3
CDR3nt: TGTGCCATCAGTAGACTAGCGGACTACAATGAGCAGTTCTTC
CDR3aa: CAISRLADYNEQFF

abundance: -
j_gene: TRBJ2-5
d_gene: -
v_gene: TRBV7-2
CDR3nt: TGTGCCAGCAGCTTATCGCGAGCGGAGTCGCAAGAGACCCAGTACTTC
CDR3aa: CASSLSRAESQETQYF

abundance: -
j_gene: TRBJ1-1
d_gene: TRBD1
v_gene: TRBV27
CDR3nt: TGTGCCAGCAGTTCCCGAACACCGACAGGGGGCACTGAAGCTTTCTTT
CDR3aa: CASSSRTPTGGTEAFF

abundance: -
j_gene: TRBJ2-7
d_gene: TRBD2
v_gene: TRBV7-9
CDR3nt: TGTGCCAGCAGCCCCAGGACTAGCGGGAGTTACGAGCAGTACTTC
CDR3aa: CASSPRTSGSYEQYF

abundance: -
j_gene: TRBJ2-1
d_gene: TRBD2
v_gene: TRBV5-1
CDR3nt: TGCGCCAGCAGCTACGGACTAGCGGGAGGCAATGAGCAGTTCTTC
CDR3aa: CASSYGLAGGNEQFF

abundance: once
j_gene: TRBJ1-4
d_gene: -
v_gene: TRBV29-1
CDR3nt: TGCAGCGTTGTTGGGGCCTCACTAAATGAAAAACTGTTTTTT
CDR3aa: CSVVGASLNEKLFF

abundance: -
j_gene: TRBJ1-1
d_gene: TRBD1
v_gene: TRBV18
CDR3nt: TGTGCCAGCTCGCAACAGGGGGCGGACACTGAAGCTTTCTTT
CDR3aa: CASSQQGADTEAFF

abundance: -
j_gene: TRBJ2-3
d_gene: TRBD2
v_gene: TRBV30
CDR3nt: TGTGCCTGGAGTCGGACTAGCGGGAGCACAGATACGCAGTATTTT
CDR3aa: CAWSRTSGSTDTQYF

abundance: -
j_gene: TRBJ1-2
d_gene: TRBD1
v_gene: TRBV2
CDR3nt: TGTGCCAGCAGTGAATCCCGGACAGGGGGGGTCTATGGCTACACCTTC
CDR3aa: CASSESRTGGVYGYTF

abundance: -
j_gene: TRBJ1-2
d_gene: -
v_gene: TRBV28
CDR3nt: TGTGCCAGCAGTTCGTCTACAGGGAACTATGGCTACACCTTC
CDR3aa: CASSSSTGNYGYTF

abundance: -
j_gene: TRBJ1-5
d_gene: -
v_gene: TRBV19
CDR3nt: TGTGCCAGTAGTATAGATATTGGACAGCTTAATCAGCCCCAGCATTTT
CDR3aa: CASSIDIGQLNQPQHF

abundance: -
j_gene: TRBJ2-3
d_gene: -
v_gene: TRBV9
CDR3nt: TGTGCCAGCAGCGCCACCGGGACTAGCACAGATACGCAGTATTTT
CDR3aa: CASSATGTSTDTQYF

abundance: -
j_gene: TRBJ2-3
d_gene: TRBD1
v_gene: TRBV11-3
CDR3nt: TGTGCCAGCAGCTCCCGGACAGGGTCGGGGACAGATACGCAGTATTTT
CDR3aa: CASSSRTGSGTDTQYF